The text below deals with one TCR beta chain. No cognate antigen has been identified for it. Base qualities are not recorded, but no much larger clone differs from it by a single base. Other DNA sequences from this sample encode an identical CDR3 as well. The data originate from a study of shared clonotypes between healthy human individuals (dated by TCRdb to between 2020 and 2021). In terms of the full investigation: Three men and a couple of women, aged 18 to 49 years, made up the cohort. Libraries were prepared and TCR repertoires were sequenced by different laboratories using diverse techniques, in order to increase sequencing depth and limit assay-specific biases. For each donor, CD4 naive and CD4 memory were each run on three plates, CD8 naive on two plates, and CD8 memory on one plate. The study deeply sequenced blood TCR repertoires of about five healthy adults to estimate repertoire size and the extent of clonotype sharing between individuals. Per donor, leukapheresis produced somewhere between about 0.85 and 8.9 billion PBMCs. Here is what the overall study found, with its caveats: Across a few donors, about 4.5% of naive CD4, roughly 3.4% of naive CD8, 2.3% of memory CD4, and about 0.44% of memory CD8 clonotypes were shared. Larger estimated clonotype richness was generally found for naive subsets than for memory subsets. Only blood was sampled, and tissue TCR repertoires likely differ from those in blood. Even with the large sequencing depth, rarefaction of the sorted-subset datasets indicated that sequencing was incomplete. Based on pairwise subsampling, the degree of clonotype sharing among donors was expected to be affected by sequencing depth. Higher generation probabilities were observed for clonotypes shared by all four sorted-subset donors than for non-shared clonotypes. Because the study included only a small number of donors, the genetic and exposure-history diversity represented was limited.

Using the deep immunoSEQ assay, TCR CDR3 regions were amplified from genomic DNA by multiplex PCR. For each cell subset, the extracted genomic DNA was distributed evenly across all wells of several immunoSEQ 96-well plates, and each plate served as one replicate. For sorted subsets, about 200 ng genomic DNA, equal to 30,000 to 35,000 T cell genomes, was loaded into each replicate PCR. Purified libraries were quantified with a Qubit 3.0 fluorometer, sized on a Bioanalyzer 2100, and re-quantified with the KAPA Library Quantification kit. Every immunoSEQ 96-well plate was sequenced on a dedicated single-read 150-cycle Illumina NextSeq 550 flow cell. From the authors' description of their analysis: Because the immunoSEQ output held only junctional sequences and lacked quality scores, the filtering could not match the filtering applied to full-length reads. Sequences were annotated with PyIR, a Python wrapper for IgBLAST v1.9, using IMGT germline references to assign V/J genes and CDR3. Reads were filtered out if the reads had weak V/J assignments (E-value above 1e-6), no CDR3, stop codons, out-of-frame junctions, or ambiguous translated residues. A V3J clonotype was defined by an identical inferred V gene, J gene, and CDR3 amino acid sequence. Percentage overlap between repertoires was computed as shared unique clonotypes divided by the size of the smaller repertoire. RTK rarefaction, the Chao1 estimator, and Recon v2.1 estimates of unobserved clonotypes were used to assess repertoire richness. For all TCRbeta clonotypes obtained by the gDNA method from several donors, generation probabilities were computed with OLGA. Held by TCRdb, this immuneACCESS table contains in-frame sequences only and omits some clones. Under half of the omission traces to an unresolved V gene where checked; the cause of the rest is unknown. Clonal size and the V and J genes are those of that table, whereas D and trimming came from the DNA. The sample data list nearly 1,000,000 clones, and approximately 80% of these were observed just once. The ten largest clonotypes hold around 1.5% of the sample.

Donors were healthy HIV-negative adults with no recently reported acute infections or vaccinations. Only Caucasian adults living in Nashville, Tennessee, USA were represented among the donors. CD4+ T cells were enriched by magnetic negative selection, after which naive cells were positively selected on CD45RA and the negative fraction was taken as the memory subset. Blood was collected by leukapheresis, and PBMCs were isolated by Ficoll-Histopaque density gradient centrifugation and then cryopreserved in liquid nitrogen vapor phase. Purity and quantity of every magnetically sorted T cell population were checked by analytical flow cytometry. Genomic DNA was isolated from each sorted fraction and quantified by UV absorbance on a Nanodrop 2000c. The germline V gene yields MDHEN for CDR1 and SYDVKM for CDR2. From the cysteine through the phenylalanine, the CDR3 covers 13 amino acids. Only the CDR3 DNA stays, 39 bases, in frame from base 1. V is cut back by 4 bases and J by 3 bases, with 1 base in the junction unmatched.

This clonotype was sampled from a man aged 18 to 30 in good health. The sequence joins TRBV28 to TRBJ2-3; 7 central bases correspond to TRBD2. The material sequenced was memory CD4+ T cells sorted from blood. In the paper's terms, the cell subset or site label means: CD45RA-negative fraction. The DNA sequence is TGTGCCAGCAGTTCGGGGGGAACAGATACGCAGTATTTT. This is translated as CASSSGGTDTQYF.